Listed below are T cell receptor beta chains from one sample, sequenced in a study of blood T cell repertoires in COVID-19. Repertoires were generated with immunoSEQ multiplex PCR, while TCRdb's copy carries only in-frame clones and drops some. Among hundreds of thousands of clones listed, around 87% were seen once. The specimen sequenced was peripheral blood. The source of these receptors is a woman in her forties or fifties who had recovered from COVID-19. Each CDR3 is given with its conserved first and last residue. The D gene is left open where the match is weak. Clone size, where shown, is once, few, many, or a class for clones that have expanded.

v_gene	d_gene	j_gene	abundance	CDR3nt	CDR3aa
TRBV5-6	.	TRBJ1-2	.	TGTGCCAGCAGCTTGGTAGGGAGGGGGGCCCAAGCCCCTATTGGCTACACCTTC	CASSLVGRGAQAPIGYTF
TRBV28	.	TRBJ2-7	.	TGTGCCAGCAGTTCTGCGGGTACCTACGAGCAGTACTTC	CASSSAGTYEQYF
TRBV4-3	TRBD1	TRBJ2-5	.	TGCGCCAGCAGCCAAGTCGAGGGGGCCACAGAGACCCAGTACTTC	CASSQVEGATETQYF
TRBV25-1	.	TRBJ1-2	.	TGTGCCAGCAGTGAATCGGGGGTTGGTGGCTACACCTTC	CASSESGVGGYTF
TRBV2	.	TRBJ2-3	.	TGTGCCAGCAGTGACCGAACTAGCACAGATACGCAGTATTTT	CASSDRTSTDTQYF
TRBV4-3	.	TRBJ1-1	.	TGCGCCAGCAGCCAAGATGTCCCAGGGTATAGCACTGAAGCTTTCTTT	CASSQDVPGYSTEAFF
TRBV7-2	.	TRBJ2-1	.	TGTGCCAGCAGCTTAGCGCCCCTTCGGGTCCCCTACAATGAGCAGTTCTTC	CASSLAPLRVPYNEQFF
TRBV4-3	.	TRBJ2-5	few	TGCGCCAGCAGCCAACTAGTCCGAGAGACCCAGTACTTC	CASSQLVRETQYF
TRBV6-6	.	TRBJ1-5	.	TGTGCCAGCACCGAGATTCCGGGGAGCAATCAGCCCCAGCATTTT	CASTEIPGSNQPQHF
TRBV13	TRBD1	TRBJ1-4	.	TGTGCCAGCAGCCAACGGACAGGGGGCGAAAGTGAAAAACTGTTTTTT	CASSQRTGGESEKLFF
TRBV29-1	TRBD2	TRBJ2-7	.	TGCAGCGTTGATATCACAGCTGGGGGGGACGAGCAGTACTTC	CSVDITAGGDEQYF
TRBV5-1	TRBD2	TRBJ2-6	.	TGCGCCAGCAGCCCGACCGGGACTAGCGGGGGGAATCCGGGGCCTGGGGCCAACGTCCTGACTTTC	CASSPTGTSGGNPGPGANVLTF
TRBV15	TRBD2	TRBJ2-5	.	TGTGCCACCAGCAGATCCCGCTGGGGGGGAGAGACCCAGTACTTC	CATSRSRWGGETQYF
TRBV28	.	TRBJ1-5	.	TGTGCCAGCAGCTTCCAGAATAGCAATCAGCCCCAGCATTTT	CASSFQNSNQPQHF
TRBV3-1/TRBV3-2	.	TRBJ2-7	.	TGTGCCAGCAGCCAAGATCGAGGCTACGAGCAGTACTTC	CASSQDRGYEQYF
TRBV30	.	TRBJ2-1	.	TGTGCCTGGAGTCAGCGGGTAACCTACAATGAGCAGTTCTTC	CAWSQRVTYNEQFF
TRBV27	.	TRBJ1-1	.	TGTGCCAGTCGCCAAACAGGGCTTACTGAAGCTTTCTTT	CASRQTGLTEAFF
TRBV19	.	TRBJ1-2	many	TGTGCCAGTAGTATCGGTCCCCTCTATGGCTACACCTTC	CASSIGPLYGYTF
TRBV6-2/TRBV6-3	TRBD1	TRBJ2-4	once	TGTGCCAGCAGTTTACAGGGGGAGAGTATGTACTTC	CASSLQGESMYF
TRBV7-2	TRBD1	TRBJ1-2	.	TGTGCCAGCAGCTTACCTGGAGATCCGACAGGGAAGAACTATGGCTACACCTTC	CASSLPGDPTGKNYGYTF
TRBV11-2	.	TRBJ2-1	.	TGTGCCAGCGGGGGGAAGCCCAATGAGCAGTTCTTC	CASGGKPNEQFF
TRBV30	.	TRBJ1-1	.	TGTGCCTGGAGTGTTCTAGGGGGTGGAACTGAAGCTTTCTTT	CAWSVLGGGTEAFF
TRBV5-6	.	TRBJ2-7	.	TGTGCCAGCAGCTCTCGCCCCCAGGGAGGCTACGAGCAGTACTTC	CASSSRPQGGYEQYF
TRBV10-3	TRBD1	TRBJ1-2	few	TGTGCCATCAGCGGGGGACAGGGACAAAACTATGGCTACACCTTC	CAISGGQGQNYGYTF
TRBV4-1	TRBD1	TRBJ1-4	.	TGCGCCAGCAGCTCCGACAGGGTCAGACCTTTGGGTGAAAAACTGTTTTTT	CASSSDRVRPLGEKLFF
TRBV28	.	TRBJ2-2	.	TGTGCCAGCAGTCCGTCCACCGGCGGGGAGCTGTTTTTT	CASSPSTGGELFF
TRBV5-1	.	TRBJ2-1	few	TGCGCCAGCAGCTTGACGCTAAGAGCCAACGGCAATGAGCAGTTCTTC	CASSLTLRANGNEQFF
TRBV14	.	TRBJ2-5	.	TGTGCCAGCAGCCAAGAAGGCCTAGCCGTCGAGACCCAGTACTTC	CASSQEGLAVETQYF
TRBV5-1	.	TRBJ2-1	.	TGCGCCAGCAGCTCTATTGGGAGCTCCTACAATGAGCAGTTCTTC	CASSSIGSSYNEQFF
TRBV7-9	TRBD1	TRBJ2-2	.	TGTGCCAGCAGCTCCGGACAGGGGGCTTCGGGGGAGCTGTTTTTT	CASSSGQGASGELFF
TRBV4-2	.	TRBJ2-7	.	TGTGCCAGCAAAGGGGAGGATGCGGAGCAGTACTTC	CASKGEDAEQYF
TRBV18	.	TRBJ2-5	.	TGTGCCAGCTCACGCGGGCGTCAAGAGACCCAGTACTTC	CASSRGRQETQYF
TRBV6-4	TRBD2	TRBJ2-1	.	TGTGCCAGCAGAGCTAGCGGGGGTTACAATGAGCAGTTCTTC	CASRASGGYNEQFF
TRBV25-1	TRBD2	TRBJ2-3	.	TGTGCCAGCAGTGATAGCGGGGGGATCACAGATACGCAGTATTTT	CASSDSGGITDTQYF
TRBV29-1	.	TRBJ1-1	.	TGCAGCGTTGCAGGGGTGGGTGAAGCTTTCTTT	CSVAGVGEAFF
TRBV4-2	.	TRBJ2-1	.	TGTGCCAGCACTCCAATTGGGGCAAAGCCAGTGGGTGAGCAGTTCTTC	CASTPIGAKPVGEQFF
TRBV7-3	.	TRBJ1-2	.	TGTGCCAGCAGCTTAACCGGGGACTATGGCTACACCTTC	CASSLTGDYGYTF
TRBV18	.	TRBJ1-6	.	TGTGCCAGCTCACCAACTCGAAATAGTTCACCCCTCCACTTT	CASSPTRNSSPLHF
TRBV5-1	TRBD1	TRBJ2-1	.	TGCGCCAGCAGCGCACAGGGGTACGAGCAGTTCTTC	CASSAQGYEQFF
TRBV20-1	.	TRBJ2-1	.	TGCAGTGCTAGAGTGCGCAATGAGCAGTTCTTC	CSARVRNEQFF
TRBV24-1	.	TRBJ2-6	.	TGTGCCACCAGTGATGAGTCTGGGGCCAACGTCCTGACTTTC	CATSDESGANVLTF
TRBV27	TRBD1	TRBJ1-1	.	TGTGCCAGCAGTTTATCGGCCCGACAGGGCATGAACACTGAAGCTTTCTTT	CASSLSARQGMNTEAFF
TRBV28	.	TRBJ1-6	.	TGTGCCAGCATCGAAGTCCCAAACTCATTTTCACCCCTCCACTTT	CASIEVPNSFSPLHF
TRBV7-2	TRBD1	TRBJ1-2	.	TGTGCCAGCAGCTTAGGAGGGACAGAAAACTATGGCTACACCTTC	CASSLGGTENYGYTF
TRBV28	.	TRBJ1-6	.	TGTGCCAGCGGCAATTCACCCCTCCACTTT	CASGNSPLHF
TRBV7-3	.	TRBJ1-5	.	TGTGCCAGCAGCTTAACGTGGCCGCCCAATCAGCCCCAGCATTTT	CASSLTWPPNQPQHF
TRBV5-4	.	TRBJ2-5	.	TGTGCCAGCAGCTTGGTCGCGGAGGAGACCCAGTACTTC	CASSLVAEETQYF
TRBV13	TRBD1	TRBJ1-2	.	TGTGCCAGCAGCTCAGGGACAGCTGGCTACACCTTC	CASSSGTAGYTF
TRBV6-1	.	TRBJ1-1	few	TGTGCCAGCAGTGAATACGGAGGCGGCGTCACTGAAGCTTTCTTT	CASSEYGGGVTEAFF
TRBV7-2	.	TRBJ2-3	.	TGTGCCAGCAGCTTAGAGGGTAGCGGTTCGCAGTATTTT	CASSLEGSGSQYF
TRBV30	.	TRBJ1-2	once	TGTGCCTGGAGTGTACATGAAAGGGGGTATGGCTACACCTTC	CAWSVHERGYGYTF
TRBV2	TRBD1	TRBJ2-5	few	TGTGCCAGCAAGGGACAGAAACAAGAGACCCAGTACTTC	CASKGQKQETQYF
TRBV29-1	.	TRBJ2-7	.	TGCAGCGTGACCGGGACACTTAGCTACGAGCAGTACTTC	CSVTGTLSYEQYF
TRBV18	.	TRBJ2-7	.	TGTGCCAGCTCACGGGGCGGGACGTACGAGCAGTACTTC	CASSRGGTYEQYF
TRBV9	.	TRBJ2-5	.	TGTGCCAGCAGCGCGGACAGCGGTTTACAAGAGACCCAGTACTTC	CASSADSGLQETQYF
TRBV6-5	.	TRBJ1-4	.	TGTGCCAGCAGTTACTCGCGGGGCTCAGGTGAAAAACTGTTTTTT	CASSYSRGSGEKLFF
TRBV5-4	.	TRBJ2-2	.	TGTGCCAGCAGCTCGGTATTTGGCACCGGGGAGCTGTTTTTT	CASSSVFGTGELFF